This entry lists 15 T cell receptor beta chains sequenced from one sample in a study of blood T cell repertoires in COVID-19. TCRdb's copy holds only in-frame clones and misses some; the assay was immunoSEQ multiplex PCR. The table records fewer than 350,000 clones, about nine tenths of them present only once. Sequencing input: peripheral blood. These receptors came from a woman aged 55-70 years with COVID-19, enrolled during active disease.

The chain joins TRBV6-4 to TRBJ1-2, with D unclear. Germline values: CDR1 MRHNA, CDR2 SNTAGT. This CDR3 contains 14 residues. Trimming took 8 bases from V and 1 from J, leaving 14 bases between them. The CDR3 DNA reads TGTGCCAGCCCTTACGGAGCTCTTAACTATGGCTACACCTTC. It codes for CASPYGALNYGYTF.

This chain joins TRBV3-1 (or the pseudogene TRBV3-2) and TRBJ2-3; 9 nucleotides line up with TRBD2. This CDR3 is 15 amino acids long. The germline gives CDR1 LGHDT, CDR2 YNNKEL (reference sequence). V gave up 0 bases and J gave up 7 bases; unmatched junction bases: 5. CDR3 in DNA: TGTGCCAGCAGCCAAGAGAGGCTAGCGGGGAATACGCAGTATTTT. The encoded protein is CASSQERLAGNTQYF.

The V call is TRBV10-3, the J call TRBJ1-1; possibly TRBD1 for D (6 bases). Trimming cost V 8 bases and J 8 bases, with 12 bases left between them. The CDR3 consists of 11 residues. CDR1 ENHRY and CDR2 SYGVKD come from the germline V gene. The CDR3 DNA reads as TGTGCCATCGGCCGAGGGGGAGAAGCTTTCTTT. Protein sequence: CAIGRGGEAFF.

The V call is TRBV30, the J call TRBJ1-2, with a weak D call TRBD1 (6 bases). Germline values: CDR1 GTSNPN, CDR2 SVGIG (reference sequence). Trimming pared 2 bases from V and 7 bases from J, leaving 14 bases between. This CDR3 is built from 13 residues. CDR3 nucleotides: TGTGCCTGGAGTCCTGACAGGATCCGTGGCTACACCTTC. Protein: CAWSPDRIRGYTF. The variable domain in full, with the rest retrieved from reference TRBV30 and TRBJ1-2, is SQTIHQWPATLVQPVGSPLSLECTVEGTSNPNLYWYRQAAGRGLQLLFYSVGIGQISSEVPQNLSASRPQDRQFILSSKKLLLSDSGFYLCAWSPDRIRGYTFGSGTRLTVV.

The rearrangement joins TRBV24-1 to TRBJ2-3; perhaps TRBD2 as D (7 bases). The CDR3 has 16 amino acids. Per the germline V gene, CDR1 is KGHDR and CDR2 is SFDVKD. Between the trimmed V and J ends, which lost 4 bases and 0 bases, there was a span of 13 bases. The CDR3 coding sequence is TGTGCCACCAGTGAGAGGGGGGGCTCTAGCACAGATACGCAGTATTTT. Translated, it gives CATSERGGSSTDTQYF.

V gene TRBV27 combines with J gene TRBJ1-2; maybe TRBD1 (6 bases). Trimming took off 5 bases at V and 2 bases at J, with 12 bases between the two ends. The germline V gene has CDR1 MNHEY and CDR2 SMNVEV (reference sequence). This CDR3 contains 14 residues. This CDR3 reads CASSPRTANYGYTF. In nucleotides, the CDR3 is TGTGCCAGCAGTCCACGGACAGCCAACTATGGCTACACCTTC.

The rearrangement joins TRBV11-2 to TRBJ1-1; 7 bases fit TRBD1. Germline V lookup: CDR1 SGHAT, CDR2 FQNNGV. Trimming took 5 bases from V and 5 from J; bases not matched to a gene: 8. CDR3 length: 14 residues. In nucleotides, the CDR3 is TGTGCCAGCAGCCCCAGACCAGGGGGGACTGAAGCTTTCTTT. Translation gives CASSPRPGGTEAFF.

This chain connects TRBV18 to TRBJ1-2; 7 bases map to TRBD1. Germline loops: CDR1 KGHSH, CDR2 LQKENI. The CDR3 sequence is 14 residues long. Trimming removed 4 bases from V and 5 bases from J; junction bases left unmatched: 7. The CDR3 DNA reads TGTGCCAGCTCACTTGACAGGGTTCCGTATGGCTACACCTTC. Protein sequence: CASSLDRVPYGYTF.

On this clone: Different DNA sequences within this sample yield the same CDR3. The rearrangement uses TRBV5-1 and TRBJ1-2; 7 nucleotides line up with TRBD1. This CDR3 is 14 amino acids long. Looked up from germline, CDR1 is SGHRS and CDR2 is YFSETQ. J was trimmed by 5 bases and V by 4 bases; bases with no gene match: 8. CDR3 DNA sequence: TGCGCCAGCAGCCCTGGACAGGCCACTTATGGCTACACCTTC. Translating gives CASSPGQATYGYTF.

The V and J genes are TRBV9 and TRBJ2-2; D unresolved. This CDR3 has 14 residues. The V gene lost 1 base and the J gene lost 2 bases, with 6 bases spanning the gap. Germline values: CDR1 SGDLS, CDR2 YYNGEE. The CDR3 DNA reads TGTGCCAGCAGCGTAACCAGAAACACCGGGGAGCTGTTTTTT. Amino acid sequence: CASSVTRNTGELFF. The whole variable domain, filled in from reference TRBV9 and TRBJ2-2, reads DSGVTQTPKHLITATGQRVTLRCSPRSGDLSVYWYQQSLDQGLQFLIQYYNGEERAKGNILERFSAQQFPDLHSELNLSSLELGDSALYFCASSVTRNTGELFFGEGSRLTVL.

This clone was found once. The rearrangement links TRBV6-5 to TRBJ2-3; D unresolved. Trimming took 7 bases from V and 1 from J, leaving 9 bases between them. Per the germline V gene, CDR1 is MNHEY and CDR2 is SVGAGI. The CDR3 runs to 13 residues. The CDR3 DNA follows: TGTGCCAGCACCTCCCGGGGCACAGATACGCAGTATTTT. Translating it yields CASTSRGTDTQYF.

The chain has TRBV6-6 and TRBJ1-4, with 9 bases lining up with TRBD1. Germline V gene sequence: CDR1 MNHNY, CDR2 SVGAGI (reference sequence). This CDR3 region has 14 residues. V dropped 8 bases and J dropped 8; count of bases not matched to a gene: 9. CDR3 region: CASAYRGLGEKLFF. The CDR3 region has the DNA TGTGCCAGCGCCTACAGGGGGCTGGGAGAAAAACTGTTTTTT.

About this clone: The same CDR3 is also encoded by other DNA sequences in this sample. The chain recombines TRBV20-1 with TRBJ1-1; no definite D call. V was clipped by 3 bases and J by 0 bases, with 8 bases between them. This CDR3 contains 13 residues. Germline assignment: CDR1 DFQATT and CDR2 SNEGSKA (reference sequence). As DNA, the CDR3 is TGCAGTGCTAGTCCCGGGGTGAACACTGAAGCTTTCTTT. This translates into CSASPGVNTEAFF.

V and J are TRBV5-1 and TRBJ1-2; D gene ambiguous. Trimming left V 0 bases short and J 5 bases short, with 11 bases between. The CDR3 sequence is 14 residues long. CDR1 is SGHRS, CDR2 YFSETQ, per germline. The CDR3 DNA follows: TGCGCCAGCAGCTTGGCCGGGGAGTCTTATGGCTACACCTTC. This sequence encodes CASSLAGESYGYTF. Using reference TRBV5-1 and TRBJ1-2 for the parts outside the CDR3, the full variable domain is KAGVTQTPRYLIKTRGQQVTLSCSPISGHRSVSWYQQTPGQGLQFLFEYFSETQRNKGNFPGRFSGRQFSNSRSEMNVSTLELGDSALYLCASSLAGESYGYTFGSGTRLTVV.

The V call is TRBV28, the J call TRBJ2-1; tentatively, D is TRBD1 (5 bases). CDR3 length: 16 amino acids. Germline-derived CDR1 and CDR2 are MDHEN and SYDVKM. Trimming stripped 6 bases from V and 9 bases from J, with 24 bases between. CDR3 loop: CASSLAGQGGLGEQFF. CDR3 nucleotide sequence: TGTGCCAGCAGCTTGGCCGGGCAGGGTGGTCTAGGTGAGCAGTTCTTC.